The T cell receptor beta chain under discussion was sequenced for a study of blood T cell repertoires in COVID-19. For the study at large: Donors in the United States, Italy and Spain gave samples during acute or convalescent COVID-19. T cells, B-cell-depleted T cells, or PBMCs supplied cDNA or gDNA.

Germline V lookup: CDR1 SQVTM, CDR2 ANQGSEA. The CDR3 consists of 13 residues. V lost 7 bases to trimming and J lost 5 bases; unmatched junction nucleotides: 5. Authors' methods: By means of reference gene primer amplification, nucleated cell counts were estimated. Measured with immunoSEQ multiplex PCR; TCRdb has only the in-frame clones, and not every one. D and trimming were read from the DNA, whereas the V and J calls and clone size are those reported in that table. The table shows approximately 160,000 clones, with roughly 83% occurring only once. The sequenced sample consisted of peripheral blood. The chain couples TRBV29-1 to TRBJ2-1; 10 positions match TRBD2. The receptor comes from a man between 18 and 29 years old with active or convalescent COVID-19. CDR3 sequence: CSGSGGVNNEQFF. The CDR3 coding sequence is TGCAGCGGGAGCGGGGGGGTCAACAATGAGCAGTTCTTC.